The next 18 T cell receptor beta chains were all read from a single sample in a study of T-cell reconstitution after alpha-beta-depleted transplantation in children. Preparation of the TCRbeta library involved a method that used unique molecular identifiers. In TCRdb, the PCR reads were re-called with MiXCR into one record per CDR3 protein. The sample contains some 500,000 distinct CDR3 sequences, 15% to 20% of which appear only once. The sample consisted of PBMCs from the stem cell graft donor, taken from the stem cell graft. These receptors were obtained from a human donor who donated a stem cell graft to a child with acute lymphoblastic leukemia.

The genes are TRBV4-1 and TRBJ2-7; perhaps TRBD1 as D (6 bases). Trimming left V 0 bases short and J 6 bases short, with 18 bases between. This CDR3 region has 16 residues. Germline lookup yields CDR1 MGHRA and CDR2 YSYEKL. This chain's CDR3 is CASSQDWAGAFLEQYF. The DNA for the CDR3 is TGCGCCAGCAGCCAAGATTGGGCAGGGGCTTTCCTCGAGCAGTACTTC.

This clonotype was found a few times. The genes are TRBV5-1 and TRBJ2-7; 8 bases are shared with TRBD2. This CDR3 has 14 amino acids. Germline values: CDR1 SGHRS, CDR2 YFSETQ. With V trimmed by 2 bases and J by 6 bases, 7 bases remained unmatched. CDR3 sequence reads: CASSFTGGPVEQYF. CDR3 DNA: TGCGCCAGCAGCTTTACGGGAGGGCCGGTCGAGCAGTACTTC. Full variable domain (remainder filled in from reference TRBV5-1 and TRBJ2-7): KAGVTQTPRYLIKTRGQQVTLSCSPISGHRSVSWYQQTPGQGLQFLFEYFSETQRNKGNFPGRFSGRQFSNSRSEMNVSTLELGDSALYLCASSFTGGPVEQYFGPGTRLTVT.

A few counts support this clonotype. V gene TRBV9 combines with J gene TRBJ1-1; D may be TRBD1 (6 bases). V shed 0 bases and J shed 4 bases, with 13 bases lying between them. There are 15 residues in the CDR3. The germline CDR1 and CDR2 sequences are SGDLS and YYNGEE. CDR3 amino acids: CASSVEGRGTTEAFF. CDR3 nucleotide sequence: TGTGCCAGCAGCGTAGAGGGCAGGGGAACCACTGAAGCTTTCTTT.

This chain uses TRBV5-5 with TRBJ2-3; 7 bases line up with TRBD1. The CDR3 contains 14 residues. After removal of 3 bases from V and 2 bases from J, the junction contained 3 bases not matched to a gene. From germline, CDR1 is SGHKS and CDR2 YYEKEE (reference sequence). This chain's CDR3 is CASSSGQITDTQYF. As DNA, the CDR3 is TGTGCCAGCAGCTCGGGACAGATCACAGATACGCAGTATTTT.

This chain links TRBV27 with TRBJ1-5; D is perhaps TRBD1 (6 bases). V lost 7 bases and J 3 bases, leaving 16 bases between the germline ends. This CDR3 has 15 residues. Germline assignment: CDR1 MNHEY and CDR2 SMNVEV (reference sequence). CDR3 DNA sequence: TGTGCCAGCAAAGAGGGGGTTGCAAACAATCAGCCCCAGCATTTT. Protein product: CASKEGVANNQPQHF.

The J gene is TRBJ1-3, the V gene TRBV7-9; D gene uncertain. This CDR3 is built from 17 residues. CDR1 SEHNR and CDR2 FQNEAQ come from the germline V gene (reference sequence). Trimming cost V 5 bases and J 0 bases, with 17 bases left between them. The CDR3 region is CASSPPGGALSGNTIYF. The CDR3, as DNA: TGTGCCAGCAGCCCCCCGGGAGGTGCCCTCTCTGGAAACACCATATATTTT.

This clonotype was seen more than once but under ten times. The gene calls are TRBV5-1 and TRBJ2-5, with a possible D match to TRBD2 (5 bases). This CDR3 region has 14 residues. Trimming shortened V by 2 bases and J by 5 bases, and 13 bases separated the two germline ends. Looked up from germline, CDR1 is SGHRS and CDR2 is YFSETQ. The CDR3 loop is CASSFTRFGETQYF. The DNA for the CDR3 is TGCGCCAGCAGCTTCACTAGATTTGGGGAGACCCAGTACTTC.

This clonotype was recorded a few times. The chain employs TRBV7-9 and TRBJ2-1; maybe TRBD2 (6 bases). Germline values: CDR1 SEHNR, CDR2 FQNEAQ (reference sequence). V was clipped by 1 base and J by 9 bases, with 19 bases between them. The CDR3 covers 16 residues. CDR3 protein: CASSLGRRRESGEQFF. Written as DNA, the CDR3 is TGTGCCAGCAGCTTAGGTCGTCGGAGGGAGAGTGGTGAGCAGTTCTTC.

This clonotype was seen a few times. J is TRBJ2-1 and V is TRBV27; D tentatively fits TRBD1 or TRBD2 (5 bases each). Per germline, CDR1 MNHEY and CDR2 SMNVEV (reference sequence). With 10 bases removed from V and 0 bases from J, the gap between germline ends came to 19 bases. The CDR3 extends over 16 amino acids. Here the CDR3 DNA reads TGTGCCACCCGGAACATGGGGACGAGCTCCTACAATGAGCAGTTCTTC. This encodes CATRNMGTSSYNEQFF.

The J gene is TRBJ2-1, the V gene TRBV7-3, with 8 bases aligning to TRBD2. The CDR3 has 15 amino acids. With V trimmed by 4 bases and J by 6 bases, 8 bases remained unmatched. Germline values: CDR1 SGHTA, CDR2 FQGTGA. Written as DNA, the CDR3 is TGTGCCAGCAGCTCCGAGGGACTAGGGCGCAATGAGCAGTTCTTC. Protein product: CASSSEGLGRNEQFF.

This clonotype appeared a few times. The chain joins TRBV7-8 to TRBJ2-7; 7 bases are a match to TRBD2. The CDR3 loop spans 12 amino acids. CDR1 is SGHVS, CDR2 FQNEAQ, per germline. V lost 0 bases, J lost 11 bases, and 4 bases stayed unmatched. CDR3 in amino acids: CASSLAAGDKYF. The CDR3 DNA is TGTGCCAGCAGCTTAGCCGCGGGAGACAAGTACTTC.

J is TRBJ2-7 and V is TRBV20-1, with 9 nucleotides matching TRBD1. V shed 5 bases, J shed 4 bases, and the junction held 6 bases outside the gene matches. The germline V gene has CDR1 DFQATT and CDR2 SNEGSKA (reference sequence). CDR3 length: 13 residues. The CDR3 loop reads CSAVGQGIYEQYF. The CDR3 nucleotides read TGCAGTGCTGTGGGACAGGGAATTTACGAGCAGTACTTC.

For the CDR3, the DNA is TGTGCCAGCAGCTTCGTCCCGGCGGTGAACACTGAAGCTTTCTTT. The encoded protein is CASSFVPAVNTEAFF. This chain connects TRBV5-4 to TRBJ1-1; no clear D gene. Germline V gene data show CDR1 as SGHNT and CDR2 as YYREEE (reference sequence). The length of the CDR3 is 15 residues. Trimming left V 2 bases short and J 0 bases short, with 11 bases between.

The chain carries TRBV6-1 and TRBJ2-7; D possibly corresponds to TRBD2 (6 bases). V was clipped by 6 bases and J by 12 bases, with 21 bases between them. CDR1 and CDR2 from the germline V gene are MNHNS and SASEGT. The CDR3 consists of 13 residues. This chain's CDR3 is CASRTTSRDSAYF. In DNA, the CDR3 is TGTGCCAGCAGGACGACTTCCCGGGACTCGGCGTACTTC.

The chain employs TRBV11-2 and TRBJ2-3, with TRBD2 matching 10 bases. With V trimmed by 0 bases and J by 2 bases, 5 bases remained unmatched. The CDR3 extends over 17 amino acids. CDR1 is SGHAT, CDR2 FQNNGV, per germline. Here the CDR3 reads CASSLDRTSGITDTQYF. CDR3 DNA sequence: TGTGCCAGCAGCTTAGATCGCACTAGCGGGATCACAGATACGCAGTATTTT.

The J gene is TRBJ1-5, the V gene TRBV7-9, with 9 bases matching TRBD1. CDR3 length: 14 residues. The V gene end was trimmed by 5 bases and the J gene end by 4 bases; junction bases not matched to a gene: 3. Germline lookup yields CDR1 SEHNR and CDR2 FQNEAQ (reference sequence). The DNA for the CDR3 is TGTGCCAGCAGCCATGGACAGGGGAATCAGCCCCAGCATTTT. Residues: CASSHGQGNQPQHF. Combining the CDR3 with reference TRBV7-9 and TRBJ1-5 gives the whole variable domain DTGVSQNPRHKITKRGQNVTFRCDPISEHNRLYWYRQTLGQGPEFLTYFQNEAQLEKSRLLSDRFSAERPKGSFSTLEIQRTEQGDSAMYLCASSHGQGNQPQHFGDGTRLSIL.

This clonotype was observed a handful of times. This chain links TRBV2 with TRBJ2-7, with 9 bases matching TRBD1. The trim removed 4 bases at V and 1 base at J, leaving 5 bases unmatched. Looked up from germline, CDR1 is SNHLY and CDR2 is FYNNEI. CDR3 length: 15 amino acids. CDR3: CASSVKDRGSYEQYF. CDR3 DNA: TGTGCCAGCAGTGTCAAGGACAGGGGATCCTACGAGCAGTACTTC.

In this sample, this clonotype turned up a few times. CDR3 DNA sequence: TGTGCCAGCAGCGGGGATTACAATGAGCAGTTCTTC. It codes for CASSGDYNEQFF. The chain has TRBV9 and TRBJ2-1; D remains unclear. Germline V gives CDR1 SGDLS, CDR2 YYNGEE. V gave up 3 bases and J gave up 4 bases, with 5 bases separating them. The CDR3 covers 12 residues.